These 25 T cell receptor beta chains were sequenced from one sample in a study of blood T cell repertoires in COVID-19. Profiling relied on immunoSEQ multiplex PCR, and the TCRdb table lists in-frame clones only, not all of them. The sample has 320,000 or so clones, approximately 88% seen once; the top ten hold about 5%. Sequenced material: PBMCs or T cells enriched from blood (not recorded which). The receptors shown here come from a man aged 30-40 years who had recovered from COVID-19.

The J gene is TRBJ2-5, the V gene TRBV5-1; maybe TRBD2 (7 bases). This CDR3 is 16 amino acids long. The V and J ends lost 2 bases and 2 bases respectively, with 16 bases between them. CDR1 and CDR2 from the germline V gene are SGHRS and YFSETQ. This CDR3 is CASSLRGARGQETQYF. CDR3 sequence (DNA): TGCGCCAGCAGCTTACGGGGGGCTCGAGGACAAGAGACCCAGTACTTC.

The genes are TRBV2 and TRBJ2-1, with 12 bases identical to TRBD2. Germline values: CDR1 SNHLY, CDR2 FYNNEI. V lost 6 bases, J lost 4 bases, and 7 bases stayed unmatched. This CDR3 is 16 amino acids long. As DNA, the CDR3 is TGTGCCAGCAGCCCAAAAGGACTAGCGGGGTACAATGAGCAGTTCTTC. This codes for CASSPKGLAGYNEQFF.

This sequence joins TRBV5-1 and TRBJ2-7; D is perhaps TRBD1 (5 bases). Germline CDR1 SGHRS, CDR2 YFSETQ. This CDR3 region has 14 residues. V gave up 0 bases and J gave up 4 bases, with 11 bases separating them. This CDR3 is CASSLVQGPYEQYF. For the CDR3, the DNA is TGCGCCAGCAGCTTGGTTCAGGGCCCGTACGAGCAGTACTTC.

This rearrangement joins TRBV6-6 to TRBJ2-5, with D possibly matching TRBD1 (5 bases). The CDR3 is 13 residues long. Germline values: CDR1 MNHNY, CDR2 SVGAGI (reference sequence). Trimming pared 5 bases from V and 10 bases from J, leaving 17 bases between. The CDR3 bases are TGTGCCAGCAGTAGCGACAGACAAATGGACCAGTACTTC. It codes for CASSSDRQMDQYF.

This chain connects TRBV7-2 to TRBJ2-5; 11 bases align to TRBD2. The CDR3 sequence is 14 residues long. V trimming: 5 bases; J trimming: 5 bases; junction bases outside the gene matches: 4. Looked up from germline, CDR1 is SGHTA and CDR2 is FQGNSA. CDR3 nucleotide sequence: TGTGCCAGCAGCCGGACTAGCGGGTCGGAGACCCAGTACTTC. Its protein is CASSRTSGSETQYF.

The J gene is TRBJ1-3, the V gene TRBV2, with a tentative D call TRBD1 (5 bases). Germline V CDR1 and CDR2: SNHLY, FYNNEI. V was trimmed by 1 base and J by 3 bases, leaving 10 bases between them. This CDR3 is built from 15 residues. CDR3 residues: CASSEGGWGGNTIYF. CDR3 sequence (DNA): TGTGCCAGCAGTGAAGGGGGCTGGGGTGGAAACACCATATATTTT.

As DNA, the CDR3 is TGTGCCAGCAGTTTGGGCGGTAGCGGGAATGGCTACACCTTC. It specifies CASSLGGSGNGYTF. The chain is built from TRBV28 and TRBJ1-2; the D is unclear. Germline assignment: CDR1 MDHEN and CDR2 SYDVKM. The germline V and J ends were trimmed by 3 bases and 6 bases, with 14 bases remaining between them. The CDR3 is made up of 14 amino acids.

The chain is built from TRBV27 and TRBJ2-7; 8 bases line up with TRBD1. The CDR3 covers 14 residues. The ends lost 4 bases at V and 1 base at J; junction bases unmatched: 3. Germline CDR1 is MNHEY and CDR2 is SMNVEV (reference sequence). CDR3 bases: TGTGCCAGCAGTTCTAACAGGGGGTCCTACGAGCAGTACTTC. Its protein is CASSSNRGSYEQYF.

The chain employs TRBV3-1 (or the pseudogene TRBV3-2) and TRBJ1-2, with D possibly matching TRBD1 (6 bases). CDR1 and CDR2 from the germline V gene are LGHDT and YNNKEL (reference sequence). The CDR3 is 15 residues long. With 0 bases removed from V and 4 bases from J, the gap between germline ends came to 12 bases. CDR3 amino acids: CASSQDPGGGYGYTF. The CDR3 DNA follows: TGTGCCAGCAGCCAAGACCCGGGGGGCGGCTATGGCTACACCTTC.

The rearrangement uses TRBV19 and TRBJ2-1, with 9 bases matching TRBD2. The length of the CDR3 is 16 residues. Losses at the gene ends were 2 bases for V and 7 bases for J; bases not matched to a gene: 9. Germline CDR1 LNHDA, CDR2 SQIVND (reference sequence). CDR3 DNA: TGTGCCAGTAGTATACGGTTTGCGGGGGGGCAAAATGAGCAGTTCTTC. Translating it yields CASSIRFAGGQNEQFF.

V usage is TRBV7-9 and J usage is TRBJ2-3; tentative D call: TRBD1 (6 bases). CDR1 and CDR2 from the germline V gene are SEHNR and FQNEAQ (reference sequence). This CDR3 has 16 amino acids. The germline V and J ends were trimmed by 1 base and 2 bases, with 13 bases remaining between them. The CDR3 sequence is CASSLGVGQITDTQYF. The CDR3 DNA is TGTGCCAGCAGCTTAGGCGTGGGACAAATCACAGATACGCAGTATTTT.

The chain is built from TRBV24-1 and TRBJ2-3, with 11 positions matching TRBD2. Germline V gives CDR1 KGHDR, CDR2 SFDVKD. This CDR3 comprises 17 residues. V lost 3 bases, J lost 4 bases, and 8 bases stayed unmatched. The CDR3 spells CATSDPTSGGGSDTQYF. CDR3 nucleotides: TGTGCCACCAGTGATCCTACTAGCGGGGGTGGTTCAGATACGCAGTATTTT.

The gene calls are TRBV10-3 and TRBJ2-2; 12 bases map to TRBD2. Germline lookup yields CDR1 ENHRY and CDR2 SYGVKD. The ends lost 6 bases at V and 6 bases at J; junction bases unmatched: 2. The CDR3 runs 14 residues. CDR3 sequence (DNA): TGTGCCATCAGCGGGACTAGCGGGCCCGGGGAGCTGTTTTTT. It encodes CAISGTSGPGELFF.

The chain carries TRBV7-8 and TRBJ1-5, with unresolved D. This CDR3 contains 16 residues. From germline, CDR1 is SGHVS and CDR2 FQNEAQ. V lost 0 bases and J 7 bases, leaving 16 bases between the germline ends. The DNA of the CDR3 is TGTGCCAGCAGCTTAGCGCCTATTCGGGTATTGCAGCCCCAGCATTTT. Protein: CASSLAPIRVLQPQHF.

The CDR3 DNA reads TGCGCCAGCGGCCGGGACAGCCACTACGAGCAGTACTTC. This translates into CASGRDSHYEQYF. The rearrangement links TRBV5-1 to TRBJ2-7, with 7 bases identical to TRBD1. CDR3 length: 13 residues. V lost 7 bases, J lost 3 bases, and 7 bases stayed unmatched. Germline CDR1 SGHRS, CDR2 YFSETQ.

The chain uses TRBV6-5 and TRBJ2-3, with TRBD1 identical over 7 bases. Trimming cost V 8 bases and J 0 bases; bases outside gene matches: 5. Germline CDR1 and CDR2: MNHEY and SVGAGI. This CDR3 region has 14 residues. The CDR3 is CASAGTASTDTQYF. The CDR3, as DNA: TGTGCCAGCGCCGGGACAGCTAGCACAGATACGCAGTATTTT.

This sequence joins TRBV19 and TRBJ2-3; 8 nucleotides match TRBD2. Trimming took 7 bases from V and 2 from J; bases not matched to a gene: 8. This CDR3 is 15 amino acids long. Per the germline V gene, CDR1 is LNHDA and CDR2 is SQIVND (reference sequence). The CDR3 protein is CASNEAGGPTDTQYF. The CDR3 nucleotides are TGTGCCAGTAACGAGGCGGGGGGCCCCACAGATACGCAGTATTTT.

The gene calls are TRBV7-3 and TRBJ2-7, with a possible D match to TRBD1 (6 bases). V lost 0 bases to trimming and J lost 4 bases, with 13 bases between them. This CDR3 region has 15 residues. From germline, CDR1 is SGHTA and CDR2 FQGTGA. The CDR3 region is CASSLTLGTPYEQYF. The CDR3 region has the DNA TGTGCCAGCAGCTTAACGTTGGGGACACCGTACGAGCAGTACTTC.

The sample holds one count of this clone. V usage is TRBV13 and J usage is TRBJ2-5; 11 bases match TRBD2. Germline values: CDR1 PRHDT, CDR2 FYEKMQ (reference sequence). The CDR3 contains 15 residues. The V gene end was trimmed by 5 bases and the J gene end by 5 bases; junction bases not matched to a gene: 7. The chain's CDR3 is CASSTVAGGQETQYF. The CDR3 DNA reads TGTGCCAGCAGCACCGTAGCGGGGGGGCAGGAGACCCAGTACTTC.

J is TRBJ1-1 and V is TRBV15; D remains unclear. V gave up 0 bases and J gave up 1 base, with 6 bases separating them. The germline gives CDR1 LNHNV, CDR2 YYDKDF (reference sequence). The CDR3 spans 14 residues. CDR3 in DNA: TGTGCCACCAGCAGAGAAACACCGAACACTGAAGCTTTCTTT. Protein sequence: CATSRETPNTEAFF.

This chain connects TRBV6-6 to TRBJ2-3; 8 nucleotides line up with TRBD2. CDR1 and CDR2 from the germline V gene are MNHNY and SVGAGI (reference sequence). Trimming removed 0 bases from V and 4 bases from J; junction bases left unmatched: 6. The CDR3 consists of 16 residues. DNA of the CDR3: TGTGCCAGCAGTTACTCCCCGGGGGGGCTTTCAGATACGCAGTATTTT. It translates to CASSYSPGGLSDTQYF.

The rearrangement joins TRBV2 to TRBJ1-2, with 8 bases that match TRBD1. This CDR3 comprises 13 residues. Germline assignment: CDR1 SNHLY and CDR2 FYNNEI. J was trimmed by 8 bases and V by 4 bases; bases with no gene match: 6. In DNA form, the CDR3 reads TGTGCCAGCAGTGCGGACAGGGTAAAAGGCTACACCTTC. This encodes CASSADRVKGYTF.

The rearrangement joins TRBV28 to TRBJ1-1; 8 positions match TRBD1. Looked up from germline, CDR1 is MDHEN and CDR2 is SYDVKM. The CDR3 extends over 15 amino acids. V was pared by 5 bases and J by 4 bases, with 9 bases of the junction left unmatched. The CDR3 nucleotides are TGTGCCAGCAGTCTACTGGACAGGGAAAGCACTGAAGCTTTCTTT. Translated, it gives CASSLLDRESTEAFF.

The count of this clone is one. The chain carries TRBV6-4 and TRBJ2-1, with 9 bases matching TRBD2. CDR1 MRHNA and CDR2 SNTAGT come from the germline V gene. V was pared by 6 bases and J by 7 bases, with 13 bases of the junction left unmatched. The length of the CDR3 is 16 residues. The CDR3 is CASSTAGGRSWNEQFF. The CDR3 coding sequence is TGTGCCAGCAGCACCGCGGGGGGGCGGAGTTGGAATGAGCAGTTCTTC.

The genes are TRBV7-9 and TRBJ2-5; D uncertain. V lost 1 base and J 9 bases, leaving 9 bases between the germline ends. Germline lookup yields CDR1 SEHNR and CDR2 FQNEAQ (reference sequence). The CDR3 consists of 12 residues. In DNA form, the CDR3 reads TGTGCCAGCAGCTTAGTCGGGTCGGCCCAGTACTTC. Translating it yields CASSLVGSAQYF.